Only one count was recorded for the clone carrying this TCR beta chain. This sample stems from a study of T cells of healthy individuals. In TCRdb, the 5' RACE reads were re-called with MiXCR into one record per CDR3 protein. The table has around 98,000 distinct CDR3 sequences, around 17% seen once. Germline trimming cut 4 bases from V and 6 bases from J; bases unmatched to any gene: 7. The CDR3 consists of 14 residues. CDR1 and CDR2 (germline): LGHNA, YSLEER. The clonotype comes from a human donor in good health. V gene TRBV4-3 combines with J gene TRBJ2-7; 9 nucleotides line up with TRBD2. The CDR3 DNA reads TGCGCCAGCAGCCCCCTAGCGGGAATCTCCGAGCAGTACTTC. It yields the protein CASSPLAGISEQYF.